This T cell receptor (beta chain) was recovered during a study of blood T cell repertoires in COVID-19. Libraries were prepared by immunoSEQ multiplex PCR; TCRdb keeps only in-frame clonotypes and omits some of them. The table has roughly 320,000 clones, approximately 90% seen once; the top ten hold approximately 6%. Details on this clone: This same CDR3 is encoded by further DNA sequences in the sample.

The sequenced sample was peripheral blood. The clonotype comes from a woman aged 45-65 years with COVID-19, enrolled during active disease.

CDR3 DNA: TGTGCCAGCTCACCGGGACTAGCGGGGGCAGATACGCAGTATTTT. It encodes CASSPGLAGADTQYF. The V gene is TRBV18, the J gene TRBJ2-3, with TRBD2 matching over 14 bases. Germline assignment: CDR1 KGHSH and CDR2 LQKENI. This CDR3 is 15 amino acids long. Unmatched junction bases numbered 0, after V lost 3 bases and J lost 4 bases.